This T cell receptor beta chain was identified in a study of PD-1 blockade in classical Hodgkin lymphoma. General study results and limits: Patients starting nivolumab less than 1 year after ASCT had lower diversity and were excluded from later analyses. Patients with a complete response exhibited baseline diversity comparable to newly diagnosed patients.

The time point is: cycle 4 day 1 (C4D1), after more than 5 weeks of nivolumab. Every one of the patients relapsed after autologous stem cell transplantation (brentuximab vedotin exposure was variable). Purification of CD4+ T cells from thawed PBMCs was achieved by magnetic negative selection. CDR3 length: 15 amino acids. Unmatched junction bases numbered 3, after V lost 2 bases and J lost 4 bases. From germline, CDR1 is MDHEN and CDR2 SYDVKM. Here immunoSEQ multiplex PCR was the method, and the copy in TCRdb shows in-frame clones only, minus some. The sample records tens of thousands of clones, roughly 80% being singletons. To note about this clone: Its antigen is undetermined.

This receptor was identified in a human donor with classical Hodgkin lymphoma. The chain recombines TRBV28 with TRBJ1-1, with TRBD1 matching 11 bases. Sample: CD4+ T cells from blood, taken before the fourth cycle of nivolumab. CDR3 sequence: CASSLGTGGGTEAFF. Here the CDR3 DNA reads TGTGCCAGCAGTTTAGGGACAGGGGGGGGCACTGAAGCTTTCTTT.